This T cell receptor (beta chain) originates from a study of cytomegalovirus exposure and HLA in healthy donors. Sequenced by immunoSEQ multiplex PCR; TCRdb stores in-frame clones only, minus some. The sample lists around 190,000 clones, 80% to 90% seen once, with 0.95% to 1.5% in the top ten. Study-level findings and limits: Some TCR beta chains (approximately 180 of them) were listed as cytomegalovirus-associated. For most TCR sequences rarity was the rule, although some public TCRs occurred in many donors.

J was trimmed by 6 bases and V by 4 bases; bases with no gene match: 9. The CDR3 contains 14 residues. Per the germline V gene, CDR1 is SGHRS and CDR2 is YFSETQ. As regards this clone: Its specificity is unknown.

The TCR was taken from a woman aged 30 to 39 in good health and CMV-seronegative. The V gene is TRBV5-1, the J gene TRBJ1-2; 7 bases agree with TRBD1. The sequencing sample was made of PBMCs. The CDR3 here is CASSQQTGFDGYTF. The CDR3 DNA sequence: TGCGCCAGCAGCCAACAGACAGGGTTCGATGGCTACACCTTC.